These 22 T cell receptor beta chains share one sample of origin, sequenced in a study of Ad26.COV2.S vaccination and SARS-CoV-2 variants. As for treatment: 19 received Ad26.COV2.S at low or high dose, single or two shots; roughly five received placebo; per-sample allocation not given. Day 63 after the first vaccine or placebo injection was the time point for sampling. The protocol was immunoSEQ multiplex PCR, while the TCRdb copy is restricted to in-frame clones and leaves out a portion. This table holds roughly 500,000 clones, roughly 89% found once. Sample: peripheral blood, taken in a trial of Ad26.COV2.S vaccine versus placebo. The receptors come from a person aged 18-60 years who received the Ad26.COV2.S COVID-19 vaccine or a placebo.

The J gene is TRBJ2-1, the V gene TRBV20-1; no firm D call. The CDR3 length is 11 residues. Germline-derived CDR1 and CDR2 are DFQATT and SNEGSKA (reference sequence). V lost 3 bases and J 5 bases, leaving 5 bases between the germline ends. The CDR3 protein is CSASANNEQFF. CDR3 bases: TGCAGTGCTAGCGCCAACAATGAGCAGTTCTTC.

The rearrangement uses TRBV11-3 and TRBJ2-2; 8 nucleotides agree with TRBD2. In germline, CDR1 is SGHNT, CDR2 YENEEA. This CDR3 has 13 amino acids. V trimming: 9 bases; J trimming: 6 bases; junction bases outside the gene matches: 6. The CDR3 DNA sequence: TGTGCCAGTGCGGGGGGCCTCTCCGGGGAGCTGTTTTTT. This sequence encodes CASAGGLSGELFF.

V gene TRBV5-5 combines with J gene TRBJ2-5, with TRBD1 as a possible D gene (7 bases). Germline CDR1 and CDR2: SGHKS and YYEKEE (reference sequence). The CDR3 totals 13 residues. V was pared by 4 bases and J by 5 bases, with 12 bases between. CDR3 region: CASSIQGRETQYF. The CDR3 DNA sequence: TGTGCCAGCAGCATACAGGGGAGGGAGACCCAGTACTTC.

This chain's CDR3 is CASSKVGAPYEQYV. CDR3 nucleotide sequence: TGTGCCAGCAGCAAAGTCGGGGCCCCCTACGAGCAGTACGTC. The chain is built from TRBV21-1 and TRBJ2-7. TRBV21-1 is given as a pseudogene. The CDR3 is 14 amino acids.

The V and J genes are TRBV7-2 and TRBJ1-5, with a weak D call TRBD1 (6 bases). V gave up 1 base and J gave up 5 bases, with 15 bases separating them. Per the germline V gene, CDR1 is SGHTA and CDR2 is FQGNSA. This CDR3 has 16 amino acids. The CDR3 sequence: CASSLEQTGTYQPQHF. The DNA for the CDR3 is TGTGCCAGCAGCTTAGAACAAACAGGGACATATCAGCCCCAGCATTTT.

The V call is TRBV9, the J call TRBJ2-3; D possibly matches TRBD1 or TRBD2 (5 bases each). Germline loops: CDR1 SGDLS, CDR2 YYNGEE. The germline V and J ends were trimmed by 4 bases and 0 bases, with 12 bases remaining between them. The CDR3 contains 15 residues. CDR3 DNA sequence: TGTGCCAGCAGCTCCCCGGGGCCTAGCACAGATACGCAGTATTTT. Translation: CASSSPGPSTDTQYF.

The chain employs TRBV7-8 and TRBJ2-2; perhaps TRBD1 as D (5 bases). This CDR3 contains 14 residues. Germline V CDR1 and CDR2: SGHVS, FQNEAQ. The V gene lost 4 bases and the J gene lost 2 bases, with 8 bases spanning the gap. The CDR3 region has the DNA TGTGCCAGCAGCTGGGGCAGCAACACCGGGGAGCTGTTTTTT. Translation gives CASSWGSNTGELFF.

The CDR3 reads CASSYSMGLAGGTGELFF. For the CDR3, the DNA is TGTGCCAGCAGCTACTCAATGGGACTAGCGGGAGGCACCGGGGAGCTGTTTTTT. The genes are TRBV9 and TRBJ2-2; 15 bases fit TRBD2. The CDR3 extends over 18 amino acids. Germline-derived CDR1 and CDR2 are SGDLS and YYNGEE. V dropped 4 bases and J dropped 4; count of bases not matched to a gene: 8.

This clone was counted once. Within the sample, other DNA sequences also encode this same CDR3. This sequence joins TRBV7-3 and TRBJ1-1; the D gene is possibly TRBD1 (5 bases). The V end was cut by 1 base, the J end by 4 bases, with 7 bases between. The CDR3 has 13 amino acids. Germline loops: CDR1 SGHTA, CDR2 FQGTGA. CDR3 amino acids: CASSLRGGTEAFF. The CDR3 coding sequence is TGTGCCAGCAGCTTAAGGGGGGGCACTGAAGCTTTCTTT. The full variable domain, rest sourced from reference TRBV7-3 and TRBJ1-1, is GAGVSQTPSNKVTEKGKYVELRCDPISGHTALYWYRQSLGQGPEFLIYFQGTGAADDSGLPNDRFFAVRPEGSVSTLKIQRTERGDSAVYLCASSLRGGTEAFFGQGTRLTVV.

The rearrangement links TRBV6-5 to TRBJ2-3; tentative D call: TRBD2 (5 bases). The CDR3 runs 14 residues. Germline V lookup: CDR1 MNHEY, CDR2 SVGAGI. Deletions cut 2 bases from V and 4 bases from J, with 10 bases between. The CDR3 spells CASSYQTGADTQYF. The DNA of the CDR3 is TGTGCCAGCAGTTACCAGACCGGGGCAGATACGCAGTATTTT.

This clone has only one observation. The rearrangement joins TRBV28 to TRBJ1-5; possible D gene TRBD1, 5 bases. V lost 6 bases, J lost 7 bases, and 13 bases lay in between. Per germline, CDR1 MDHEN and CDR2 SYDVKM. The CDR3 loop spans 13 amino acids. The CDR3 DNA sequence: TGTGCCAGCAGAACAGGTTCCCGGCAGCCCCAGCATTTT. Its protein product is CASRTGSRQPQHF.

V and J are TRBV7-2 and TRBJ2-1; 9 bases line up with TRBD2. V was clipped by 0 bases and J by 9 bases; unmatched bases: 18. Germline lookup yields CDR1 SGHTA and CDR2 FQGNSA. The CDR3 has 19 amino acids. The CDR3: CASSLALGGSGSQFGEQFF. CDR3 sequence (DNA): TGTGCCAGCAGCTTAGCGTTAGGTGGTAGCGGGAGTCAGTTTGGTGAGCAGTTCTTC. Full variable domain (remainder filled in from reference TRBV7-2 and TRBJ2-1): GAGVSQSPSNKVTEKGKDVELRCDPISGHTALYWYRQSLGQGLEFLIYFQGNSAPDKSGLPSDRFSAERTGGSVSTLTIQRTQQEDSAVYLCASSLALGGSGSQFGEQFFGPGTRLTVL.

The genes are TRBV5-1 and TRBJ1-5; D is unresolved. Trimming removed 4 bases at V and 1 base at J, with 12 bases between. Germline CDR1 and CDR2: SGHRS and YFSETQ. The CDR3 is 15 amino acids. The CDR3 DNA reads as TGCGCCAGCAGCCTAGGGTTCGCGAGCAATCAGCCCCAGCATTTT. Encoded protein: CASSLGFASNQPQHF.

The sample holds a few counts of this clone. The chain employs TRBV24-1 and TRBJ1-2; tentative D call: TRBD1 (6 bases). Germline CDR1 reads KGHDR; CDR2 reads SFDVKD. The CDR3 covers 14 residues. Trimming cost V 5 bases and J 6 bases, with 15 bases left between them. CDR3 DNA sequence: TGTGCCACCAGTGTCCCAGGGGACCCCCATGGCTACACCTTC. This codes for CATSVPGDPHGYTF.

This clone occurred once. The chain has TRBV15 and TRBJ1-5, with 7 positions matching TRBD1. The CDR3 contains 15 residues. Trimming cost V 7 bases and J 4 bases; bases outside gene matches: 10. Germline CDR1 and CDR2: LNHNV and YYDKDF (reference sequence). The CDR3 loop is CATTPWGQPNQPQHF. The CDR3 bases are TGTGCCACCACCCCGTGGGGACAGCCAAATCAGCCCCAGCATTTT.

This clone has only one observation. The genes are TRBV2 and TRBJ1-5, with TRBD1 as a possible D gene (6 bases). The CDR3 is 14 amino acids. CDR1 is SNHLY, CDR2 FYNNEI, per germline. Trimming removed 1 base at V and 6 bases at J, with 10 bases between. The CDR3 loop reads CASSEGQAGQPQHF. In nucleotides, the CDR3 is TGTGCCAGCAGTGAAGGACAGGCTGGTCAGCCCCAGCATTTT.

This clone was counted a single time. The chain employs TRBV6-1 and TRBJ2-7, with 7 positions matching TRBD1. Germline assignment: CDR1 MNHNS and CDR2 SASEGT. Trimming at V came to 0 bases and at J to 6 bases, leaving 5 bases not matched to a gene. This CDR3 spans 14 amino acids. This CDR3 reads CASSEATGVGEQYV. The CDR3 region has the DNA TGTGCCAGCAGTGAAGCTACAGGGGTGGGCGAGCAGTACGTC.

This clone was seen a handful of times. V is TRBV2 and J is TRBJ2-2; D remains ambiguous. V was cut by 3 bases and J by 5 bases, with 10 bases left in between. The CDR3 covers 14 residues. In germline, CDR1 is SNHLY, CDR2 FYNNEI. The CDR3 sequence: CASSDKGPTGELFF. The DNA of the CDR3 is TGTGCCAGCAGTGATAAGGGCCCAACCGGGGAGCTGTTTTTT.

The chain uses TRBV2 and TRBJ1-5; D unclear. There are 12 residues in the CDR3. With 5 bases removed from V and 4 bases from J, the gap between germline ends came to 6 bases. CDR1 is SNHLY, CDR2 FYNNEI, per germline. This chain's CDR3 is CASSNQNQPQHF. CDR3 in DNA: TGTGCCAGCAGTAACCAAAATCAGCCCCAGCATTTT.

The chain links TRBV24-1 to TRBJ2-7; TRBD1 matches at 9 bases. Germline CDR1 and CDR2: KGHDR and SFDVKD. J lost 1 base, V lost 6 bases, and 6 bases had no gene match. The CDR3 length is 15 residues. This CDR3 reads CATSWGQGRSYEQYF. CDR3 sequence (DNA): TGTGCCACCAGTTGGGGACAGGGAAGGTCCTACGAGCAGTACTTC.

The chain couples TRBV6-6 to TRBJ1-1, with D uncertain. The germline CDR1 and CDR2 sequences are MNHNY and SVGAGI (reference sequence). Deletions cut 9 bases from V and 6 bases from J, with 20 bases between. This CDR3 comprises 14 residues. The CDR3 region has the DNA TGTGCCAGTCAGCCCGATCCGGGGTACGCTGAAGCTTTCTTT. Translation gives CASQPDPGYAEAFF.

The chain links TRBV27 to TRBJ2-1; TRBD2 matches 8 bases. The CDR3 contains 15 residues. The trim removed 4 bases at V and 7 bases at J, leaving 9 bases unmatched. Per germline, CDR1 MNHEY and CDR2 SMNVEV (reference sequence). CDR3 in amino acids: CASSSTRLAGNEQFF. The CDR3 DNA sequence: TGTGCCAGCAGTTCCACCCGCCTAGCGGGTAATGAGCAGTTCTTC.